These 10 T cell receptor beta chains were all obtained from the same sample, sequenced in a study of glioma-infiltrating T cells after dendritic cell vaccination. Profiling relied on immunoSEQ multiplex PCR, and the TCRdb table lists in-frame clones only, not all of them. The table records some 91,000 clones, 75% to 85% of them present only once. Time point denoted: after dendritic cell vaccination, including at tumor progression/relapse. Here the sequenced sample was blood, taken after dendritic cell vaccination. Every receptor here comes from a human donor with glioblastoma.

CDR3 in amino acids: CASSFPGLATHEQYV. DNA of the CDR3: TGTGCCAGCAGCTTCCCTGGACTAGCGACCCACGAGCAGTACGTC. The chain has TRBV5-4 and TRBJ2-7; 9 bases line up with TRBD2. This CDR3 is 15 amino acids long. The germline V gene encodes CDR1 SGHNT and CDR2 YYREEE (reference sequence). The trim removed 2 bases at V and 5 bases at J, leaving 8 bases unmatched.

This clone was picked up one time. The rearrangement links TRBV5-1 to TRBJ1-1, with 7 bases lining up with TRBD1. The V gene end was trimmed by 0 bases and the J gene end by 3 bases; junction bases not matched to a gene: 2. The germline gives CDR1 SGHRS, CDR2 YFSETQ. This CDR3 is 14 amino acids long. The CDR3, as DNA: TGCGCCAGCAGCTTGGTTACAGGGGACACTGAAGCTTTCTTT. This gives the protein CASSLVTGDTEAFF.

V gene TRBV7-8 combines with J gene TRBJ2-1; 10 bases align to TRBD2. The CDR3 has 15 residues. V shed 0 bases, J shed 9 bases, and the junction held 5 bases outside the gene matches. CDR1 is SGHVS, CDR2 FQNEAQ, per germline. The CDR3 region has the DNA TGTGCCAGCAGCTTAGCGCCTAGCGGGAGCCGTGAGCAGTTCTTC. Its translation: CASSLAPSGSREQFF.

The chain has TRBV5-8 and TRBJ1-2, with D hard to call. The CDR3 spans 15 residues. Trimming cost V 2 bases and J 0 bases, with 11 bases left between them. Germline loops: CDR1 SGHTS, CDR2 YDEGEE. The DNA of the CDR3 is TGTGCCAGCAGCTTTAGATACAGCTCTAACTATGGCTACACCTTC. Encoded protein: CASSFRYSSNYGYTF.

V and J are TRBV30 and TRBJ1-6; TRBD1 agrees at 9 bases. The CDR3 has 16 amino acids. From germline, CDR1 is GTSNPN and CDR2 SVGIG (reference sequence). V dropped 2 bases and J dropped 10; count of bases not matched to a gene: 12. As DNA, the CDR3 is TGTGCCTGGAGTCAGTCGGACAGGGGAGGAGGATCACCCCTCCACTTT. Residues: CAWSQSDRGGGSPLHF. Looking up the rest from reference TRBV30 and TRBJ1-6 gives the full variable domain: SQTIHQWPATLVQPVGSPLSLECTVEGTSNPNLYWYRQAAGRGLQLLFYSVGIGQISSEVPQNLSASRPQDRQFILSSKKLLLSDSGFYLCAWSQSDRGGGSPLHFGNGTRLTVT.

The table lists this clone with a few counts. The CDR3 DNA follows: TGTGCCAGCAGCTCAGGACAGAACTATGGCTACACCTTC. Translating gives CASSSGQNYGYTF. The chain joins TRBV27 to TRBJ1-2, with a tentative D call TRBD1 (6 bases). The CDR3 consists of 13 residues. Trimming shortened V by 6 bases and J by 2 bases, and 10 bases separated the two germline ends. Looked up from germline, CDR1 is MNHEY and CDR2 is SMNVEV (reference sequence).

The chain links TRBV18 to TRBJ1-5; 11 bases match TRBD1. The CDR3 runs to 17 residues. V dropped 3 bases and J dropped 5; count of bases not matched to a gene: 9. Germline CDR1 and CDR2: KGHSH and LQKENI. The CDR3 region is CASSPGTGGGWDQPQHF. CDR3 DNA sequence: TGTGCCAGCTCACCGGGGACAGGGGGTGGATGGGATCAGCCCCAGCATTTT.

This clone has a single count. This chain joins TRBV7-3 and TRBJ2-1; D gene ambiguous. Germline V CDR1 and CDR2: SGHTA, FQGTGA. This CDR3 spans 16 amino acids. V was clipped by 5 bases and J by 0 bases, with 14 bases between them. The CDR3: CASSPIFSGSYNEQFF. CDR3 bases: TGTGCCAGCAGCCCCATATTTAGTGGCTCCTACAATGAGCAGTTCTTC.

The chain combines TRBV9 with TRBJ2-3, with D possibly TRBD2 on 6 matching bases. The ends were cut back, 4 bases at V and 11 bases at J, with 17 bases in the middle. The CDR3 is 13 residues long. Germline CDR1 reads SGDLS; CDR2 reads YYNGEE. As DNA, the CDR3 is TGTGCCAGCAGCACCGCCAGGGACGGGGGGCAGTATTTT. It translates to CASSTARDGGQYF. The whole variable domain, filled in from reference TRBV9 and TRBJ2-3, reads DSGVTQTPKHLITATGQRVTLRCSPRSGDLSVYWYQQSLDQGLQFLIQYYNGEERAKGNILERFSAQQFPDLHSELNLSSLELGDSALYFCASSTARDGGQYFGPGTRLTVL.

The chain is built from TRBV4-2 and TRBJ2-7; 8 bases align to TRBD1. Germline-derived CDR1 and CDR2 are LGHNA and YNFKEQ. This CDR3 is built from 15 residues. The V gene end was trimmed by 2 bases and the J gene end by 5 bases; junction bases not matched to a gene: 8. The CDR3 nucleotides read TGTGCCAGCAGCCAATACGGACAGGGAACCCACGAGCAGTACTTC. Translated, it gives CASSQYGQGTHEQYF.